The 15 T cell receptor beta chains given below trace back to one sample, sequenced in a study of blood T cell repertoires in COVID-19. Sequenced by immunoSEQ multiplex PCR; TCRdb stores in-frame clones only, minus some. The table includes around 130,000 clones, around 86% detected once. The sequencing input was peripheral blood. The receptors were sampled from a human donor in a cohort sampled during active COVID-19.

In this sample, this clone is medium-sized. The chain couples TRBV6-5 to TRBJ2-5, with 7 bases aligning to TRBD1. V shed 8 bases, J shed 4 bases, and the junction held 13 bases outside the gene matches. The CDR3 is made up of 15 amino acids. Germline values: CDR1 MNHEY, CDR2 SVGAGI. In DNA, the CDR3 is TGTGCCAGCCTTTCCGGGACAGCCTGGGGAGAGACCCAGTACTTC. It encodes CASLSGTAWGETQYF.

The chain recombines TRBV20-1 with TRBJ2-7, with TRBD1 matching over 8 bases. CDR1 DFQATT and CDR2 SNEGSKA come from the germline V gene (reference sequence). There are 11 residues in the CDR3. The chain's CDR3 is CRTGDKYEQYF. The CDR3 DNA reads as TGCAGGACAGGGGATAAGTACGAGCAGTACTTC.

DNA for the CDR3: TGTGCCTGGAGGGGGAGTGGGACTGAAGCTTTCTTT. Amino acids: CAWRGSGTEAFF. The chain joins TRBV30 to TRBJ1-1; no clear D gene. Trimming removed 3 bases from V and 5 bases from J, with 10 bases in between. Germline-derived CDR1 and CDR2 are GTSNPN and SVGIG (reference sequence). CDR3 length equals 12 residues.

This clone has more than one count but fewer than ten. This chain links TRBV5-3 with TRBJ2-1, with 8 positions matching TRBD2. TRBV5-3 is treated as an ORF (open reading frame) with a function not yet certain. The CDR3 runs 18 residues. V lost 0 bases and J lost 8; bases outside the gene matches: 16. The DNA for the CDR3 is TGTGCCAGAAGCTTGGCCCCCGGGGGGGGCCCCTCCTTTCATGAGCAGTTCTTC. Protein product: CARSLAPGGGPSFHEQFF.

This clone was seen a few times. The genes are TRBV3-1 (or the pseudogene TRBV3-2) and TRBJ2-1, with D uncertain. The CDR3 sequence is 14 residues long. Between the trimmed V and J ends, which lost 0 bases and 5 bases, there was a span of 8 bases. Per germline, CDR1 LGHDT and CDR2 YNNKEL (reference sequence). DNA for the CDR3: TGTGCCAGCAGCCAAGATTCCTATCACAATGAGCAGTTCTTC. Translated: CASSQDSYHNEQFF.

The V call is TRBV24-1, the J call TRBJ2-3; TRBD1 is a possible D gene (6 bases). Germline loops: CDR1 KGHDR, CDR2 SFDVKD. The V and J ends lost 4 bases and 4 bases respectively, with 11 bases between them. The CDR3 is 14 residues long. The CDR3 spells CATSEPGVADTQYF. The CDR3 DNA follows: TGTGCCACCAGTGAGCCAGGGGTCGCAGATACGCAGTATTTT.

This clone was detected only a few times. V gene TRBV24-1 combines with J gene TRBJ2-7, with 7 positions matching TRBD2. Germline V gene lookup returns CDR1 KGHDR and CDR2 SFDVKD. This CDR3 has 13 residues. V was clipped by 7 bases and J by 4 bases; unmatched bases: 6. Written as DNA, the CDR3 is TGTGCCACCAGCCCAGGGACTACTTACGAGCAGTACTTC. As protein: CATSPGTTYEQYF.

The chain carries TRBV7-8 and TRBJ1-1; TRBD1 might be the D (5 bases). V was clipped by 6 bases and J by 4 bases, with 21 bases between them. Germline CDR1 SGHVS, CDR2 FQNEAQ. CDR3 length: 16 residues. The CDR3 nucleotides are TGTGCCAGCAGATCCACTAAAGGGGTTACGAGCACTGAAGCTTTCTTT. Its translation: CASRSTKGVTSTEAFF.

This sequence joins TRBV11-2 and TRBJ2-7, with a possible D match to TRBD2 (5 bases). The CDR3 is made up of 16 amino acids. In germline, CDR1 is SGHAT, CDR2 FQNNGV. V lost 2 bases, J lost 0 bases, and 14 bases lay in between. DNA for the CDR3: TGTGCCAGCAGCTTACTGGCCGGGGTAAGCTCCTACGAGCAGTACTTC. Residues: CASSLLAGVSSYEQYF.

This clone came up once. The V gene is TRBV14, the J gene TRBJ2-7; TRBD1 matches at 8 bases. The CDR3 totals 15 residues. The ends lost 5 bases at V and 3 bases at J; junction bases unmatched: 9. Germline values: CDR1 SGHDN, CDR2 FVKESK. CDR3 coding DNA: TGTGCCAGCAGCTACACCGGGACAGGTGGCTACGAGCAGTACTTC. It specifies CASSYTGTGGYEQYF. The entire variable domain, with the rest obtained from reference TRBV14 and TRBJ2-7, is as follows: EAGVTQFPSHSVIEKGQTVTLRCDPISGHDNLYWYRRVMGKEIKFLLHFVKESKQDESGMPNNRFLAERTGGTYSTLKVQPAELEDSGVYFCASSYTGTGGYEQYFGPGTRLTVT.

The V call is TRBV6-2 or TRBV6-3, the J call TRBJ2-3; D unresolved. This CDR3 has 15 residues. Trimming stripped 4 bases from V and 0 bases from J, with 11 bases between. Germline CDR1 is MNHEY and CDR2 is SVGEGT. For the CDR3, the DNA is TGTGCCAGCAGTTTTGTGCGGCCTAGCACAGATACGCAGTATTTT. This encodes CASSFVRPSTDTQYF.

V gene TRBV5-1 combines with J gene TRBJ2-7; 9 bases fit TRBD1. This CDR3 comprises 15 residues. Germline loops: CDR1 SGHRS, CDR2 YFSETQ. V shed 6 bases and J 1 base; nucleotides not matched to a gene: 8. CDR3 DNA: TGCGCCAGCACCTCCGGGACAGGGTTGTCCTACGAGCAGTACTTC. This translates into CASTSGTGLSYEQYF.

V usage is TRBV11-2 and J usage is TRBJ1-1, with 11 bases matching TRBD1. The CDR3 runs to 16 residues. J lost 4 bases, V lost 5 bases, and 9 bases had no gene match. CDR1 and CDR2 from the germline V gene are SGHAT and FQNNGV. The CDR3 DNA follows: TGTGCCAGCAGCCTAAGATCGGACAGGGGGCCCACTGAAGCTTTCTTT. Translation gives CASSLRSDRGPTEAFF.

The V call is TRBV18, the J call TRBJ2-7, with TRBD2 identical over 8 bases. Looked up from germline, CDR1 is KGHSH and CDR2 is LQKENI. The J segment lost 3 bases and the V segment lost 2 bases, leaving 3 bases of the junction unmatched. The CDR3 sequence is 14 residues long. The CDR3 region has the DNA TGTGCCAGCTCACCAACTAGCGGCTACTACGAGCAGTACTTC. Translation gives CASSPTSGYYEQYF.

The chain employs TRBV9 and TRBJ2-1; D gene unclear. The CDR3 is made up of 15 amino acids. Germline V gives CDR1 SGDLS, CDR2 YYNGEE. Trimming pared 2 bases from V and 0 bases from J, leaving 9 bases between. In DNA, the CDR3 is TGTGCCAGCAGCGTGCAGGTCAGCTCCTACAATGAGCAGTTCTTC. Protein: CASSVQVSSYNEQFF.